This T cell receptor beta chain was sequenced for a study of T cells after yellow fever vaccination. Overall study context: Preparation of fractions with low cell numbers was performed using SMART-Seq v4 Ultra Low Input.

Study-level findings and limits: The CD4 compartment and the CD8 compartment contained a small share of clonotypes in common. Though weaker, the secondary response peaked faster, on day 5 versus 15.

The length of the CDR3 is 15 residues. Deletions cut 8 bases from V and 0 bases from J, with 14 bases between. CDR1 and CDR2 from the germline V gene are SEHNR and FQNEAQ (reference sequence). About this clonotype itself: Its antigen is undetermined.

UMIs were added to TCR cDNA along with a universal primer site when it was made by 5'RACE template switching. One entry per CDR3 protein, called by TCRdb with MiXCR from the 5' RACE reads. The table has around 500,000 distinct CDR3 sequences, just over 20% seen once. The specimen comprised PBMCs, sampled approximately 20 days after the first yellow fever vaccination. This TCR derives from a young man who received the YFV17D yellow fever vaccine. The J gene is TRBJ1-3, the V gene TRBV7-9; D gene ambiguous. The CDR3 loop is CASGPGVDSGNTIYF. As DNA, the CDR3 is TGTGCCAGCGGCCCGGGAGTCGACTCTGGAAACACCATATATTTT. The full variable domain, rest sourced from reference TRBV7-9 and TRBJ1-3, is DTGVSQNPRHKITKRGQNVTFRCDPISEHNRLYWYRQTLGQGPEFLTYFQNEAQLEKSRLLSDRFSAERPKGSFSTLEIQRTEQGDSAMYLCASGPGVDSGNTIYFGEGSWLTVV.